This T cell receptor (beta chain) is from a study of blood T cell repertoires in COVID-19. Study-wide context: There were acute and convalescent COVID-19 samples, and they came from the United States, Italy and Spain. T cells, B-cell-depleted T cells, or PBMCs provided the cDNA or gDNA that served as material.

Methods used by the authors: Using reference gene primer amplification, nucleated cell counts were estimated. Clones were sequenced by immunoSEQ multiplex PCR, and TCRdb holds only the in-frame ones, with some missing. That table furnishes V, J and clone size, whereas the DNA furnished D and trimming. The table has over 200,000 clones, around 90% seen once. The Seattle patients, enrolled during active infection, were followed longitudinally. This CDR3 spans 13 amino acids. Germline CDR1 is MDHEN and CDR2 is SYDVKM. J was trimmed by 5 bases and V by 5 bases; bases with no gene match: 5. The origin of this receptor is a man younger than 45 with COVID-19, enrolled during active disease. The genes are TRBV28 and TRBJ2-7, with TRBD1 matching over 8 bases. The sequencing input was peripheral blood. CDR3 DNA: TGTGCCAGCAGTGCGGGACAGGACAACGAGCAGTACTTC. Translating gives CASSAGQDNEQYF.